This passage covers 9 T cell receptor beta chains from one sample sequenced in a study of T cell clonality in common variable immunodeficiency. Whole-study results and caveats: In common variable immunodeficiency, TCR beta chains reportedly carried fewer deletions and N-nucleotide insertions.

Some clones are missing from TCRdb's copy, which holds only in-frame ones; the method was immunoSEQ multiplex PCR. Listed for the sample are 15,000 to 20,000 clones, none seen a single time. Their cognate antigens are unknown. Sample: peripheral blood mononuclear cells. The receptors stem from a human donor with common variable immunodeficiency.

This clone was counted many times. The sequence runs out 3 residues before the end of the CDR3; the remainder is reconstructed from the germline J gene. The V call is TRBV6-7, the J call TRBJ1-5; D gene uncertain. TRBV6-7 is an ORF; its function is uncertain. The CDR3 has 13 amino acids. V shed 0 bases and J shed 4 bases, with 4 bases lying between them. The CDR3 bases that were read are TGTGCCAGCAGTTACTCCTCTAATCAGCCC. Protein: CASSYSSNQP. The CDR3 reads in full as CASSYSSNQPQHF.

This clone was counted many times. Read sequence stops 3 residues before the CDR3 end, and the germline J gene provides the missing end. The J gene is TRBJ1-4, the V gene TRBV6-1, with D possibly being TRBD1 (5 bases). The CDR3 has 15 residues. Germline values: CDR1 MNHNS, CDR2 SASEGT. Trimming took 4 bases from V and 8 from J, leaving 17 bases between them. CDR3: CASSGGDGAREKLFF. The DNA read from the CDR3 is TGTGCCAGCAGTGGTGGGGATGGGGCACGCGAAAAA.

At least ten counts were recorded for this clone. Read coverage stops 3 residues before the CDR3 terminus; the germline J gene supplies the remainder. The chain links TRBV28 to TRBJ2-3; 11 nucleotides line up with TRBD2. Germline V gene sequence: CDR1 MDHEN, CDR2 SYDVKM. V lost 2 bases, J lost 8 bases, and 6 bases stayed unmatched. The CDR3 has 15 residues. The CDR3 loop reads CASSLKTSGSGTQYF. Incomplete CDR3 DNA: TGTGCCAGCAGTTTAAAAACTAGCGGGAGCGGTACG.

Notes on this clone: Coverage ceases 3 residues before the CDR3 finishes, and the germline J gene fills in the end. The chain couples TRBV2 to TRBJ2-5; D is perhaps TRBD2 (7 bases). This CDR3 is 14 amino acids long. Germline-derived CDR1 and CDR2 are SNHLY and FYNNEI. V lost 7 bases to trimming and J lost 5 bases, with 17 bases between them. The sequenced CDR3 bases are TGTGCCAGCATCCTAGGGGGGGGCGCGGAGACC. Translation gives CASILGGGAET. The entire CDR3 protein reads CASILGGGAETQYF. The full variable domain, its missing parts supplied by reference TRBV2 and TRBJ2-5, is EPEVTQTPSHQVTQMGQEVILRCVPISNHLYFYWYRQILGQKVEFLVSFYNNEISEKSEIFDDQFSVERPDGSNFTLKIRSTKLEDSAMYFCASILGGGAETQYFGPGTRLLVL.

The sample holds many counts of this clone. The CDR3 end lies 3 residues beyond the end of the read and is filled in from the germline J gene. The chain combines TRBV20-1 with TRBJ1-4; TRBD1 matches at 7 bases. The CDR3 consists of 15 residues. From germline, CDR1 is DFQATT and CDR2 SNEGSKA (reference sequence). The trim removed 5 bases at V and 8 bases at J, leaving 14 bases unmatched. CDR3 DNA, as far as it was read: TGCAGTGCTCCTAAGCAGGGGGACGGGCGGGAAAAA. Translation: CSAPKQGDGREK. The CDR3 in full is CSAPKQGDGREKLFF.

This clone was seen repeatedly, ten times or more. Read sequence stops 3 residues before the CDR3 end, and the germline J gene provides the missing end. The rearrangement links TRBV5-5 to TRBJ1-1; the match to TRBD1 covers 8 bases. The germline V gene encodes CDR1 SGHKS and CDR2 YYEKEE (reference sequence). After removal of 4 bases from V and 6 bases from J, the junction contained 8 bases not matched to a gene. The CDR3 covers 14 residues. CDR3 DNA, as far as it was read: TGTGCCAGCAGCGTGACAGGGGCTAGGTCTGAA. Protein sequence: CASSVTGARSE. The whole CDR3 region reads CASSVTGARSEAFF.

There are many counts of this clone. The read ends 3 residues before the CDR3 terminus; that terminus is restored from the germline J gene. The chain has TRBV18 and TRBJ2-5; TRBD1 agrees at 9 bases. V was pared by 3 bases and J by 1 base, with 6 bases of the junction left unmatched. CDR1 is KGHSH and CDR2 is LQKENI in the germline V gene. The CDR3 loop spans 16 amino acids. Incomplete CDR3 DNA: TGTGCCAGCTCACCCCGACAGGGGGGAGGCCAAGAGACC. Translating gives CASSPRQGGGQET. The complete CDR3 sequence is CASSPRQGGGQETQYF.

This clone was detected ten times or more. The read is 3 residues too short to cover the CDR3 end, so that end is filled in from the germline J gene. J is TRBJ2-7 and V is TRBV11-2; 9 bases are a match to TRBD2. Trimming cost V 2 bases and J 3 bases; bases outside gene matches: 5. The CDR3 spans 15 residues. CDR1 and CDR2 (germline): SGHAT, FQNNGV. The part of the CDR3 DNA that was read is TGTGCCAGCAGCTTAACCCTAGCGGGATACTACGAG. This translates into CASSLTLAGYYE. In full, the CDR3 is CASSLTLAGYYEQYF.

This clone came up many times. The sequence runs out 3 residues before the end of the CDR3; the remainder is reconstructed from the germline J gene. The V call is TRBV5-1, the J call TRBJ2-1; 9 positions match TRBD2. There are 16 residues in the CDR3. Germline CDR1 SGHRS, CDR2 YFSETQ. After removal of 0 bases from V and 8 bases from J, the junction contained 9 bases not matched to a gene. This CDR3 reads CASSLDSSGRVYEQFF. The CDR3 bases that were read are TGCGCCAGCAGCTTGGATAGTAGCGGGAGAGTCTATGAG.